Following are 31 T cell receptor beta chains from one sample sequenced in a study of T cell responses to AZD1222 COVID-19 vaccine. Clones were sequenced by immunoSEQ multiplex PCR, and TCRdb holds only the in-frame ones, with some missing. Of around 200,000 clones in the sample, 85% to 90% were seen once. The sequencing used peripheral blood, collected on day 0 of AZD1222 vaccination. The receptors were gathered from an adult in good health.

This chain links TRBV2 with TRBJ2-3; unclear D gene. Trimming took off 4 bases at V and 0 bases at J, with 8 bases between the two ends. Germline V gene lookup returns CDR1 SNHLY and CDR2 FYNNEI. CDR3 length: 14 residues. This CDR3 is CASSVRLSTDTQYF. For the CDR3, the DNA is TGTGCCAGCAGTGTCAGACTCAGCACAGATACGCAGTATTTT.

This sequence joins TRBV3-1 (or the pseudogene TRBV3-2) and TRBJ1-4; tentatively, D is TRBD1 (6 bases). V lost 1 base, J lost 5 bases, and 11 bases lay in between. Germline CDR1 is LGHDT and CDR2 is YNNKEL (reference sequence). The CDR3 contains 15 residues. CDR3 sequence reads: CASSQGGTMNEKLFF. The CDR3 nucleotides are TGTGCCAGCAGCCAAGGTGGGACAATGAATGAAAAACTGTTTTTT.

The chain combines TRBV6-5 with TRBJ2-4, with D hard to call. Germline V gene lookup returns CDR1 MNHEY and CDR2 SVGAGI. V dropped 5 bases and J dropped 6 bases, with 11 bases sitting between them. The CDR3 is 13 residues long. The CDR3 region has the DNA TGTGCCAGCAGTCCGATCAGTCCAAACATTCAGTACTTC. Encoded protein: CASSPISPNIQYF.

This rearrangement joins TRBV6-6 to TRBJ2-7; the D is unclear. Germline lookup yields CDR1 MNHNY and CDR2 SVGAGI (reference sequence). V was cut by 8 bases and J by 2 bases, with 22 bases left in between. The CDR3 is 16 amino acids. The CDR3 nucleotides read TGTGCCAGCTCCCACGGTAGGGCGTCAGGAACCTACGAGCAGTACTTC. The encoded protein is CASSHGRASGTYEQYF.

A remark on this clone: The junction shows a germline mismatch at one end, possibly a read error. The chain is built from TRBV2 and TRBJ2-1, with TRBD2 identical over 8 bases. CDR1 is SNHLY, CDR2 FYNNEI, per germline. The CDR3 sequence is 15 residues long. This CDR3 is CASSEVAGSLNEQFF. The CDR3 bases are TGTGCCAGCAGCGAAGTAGCGGGAAGTCTCAATGAGCAGTTCTTC.

The chain couples TRBV7-9 to TRBJ2-2; D gene uncertain. Trimming cost V 4 bases and J 6 bases, with 9 bases left between them. CDR3 length equals 13 residues. Per germline, CDR1 SEHNR and CDR2 FQNEAQ (reference sequence). The CDR3 reads CASSSLSPGELFF. In nucleotides, the CDR3 is TGTGCCAGCAGCTCCCTGTCCCCCGGGGAGCTGTTTTTT.

The chain uses TRBV6-4 and TRBJ1-5, with a possible D match to TRBD1 (6 bases). CDR1 is MRHNA, CDR2 SNTAGT, per germline. This CDR3 is built from 18 residues. The ends were cut back, 2 bases at V and 0 bases at J, with 17 bases in the middle. The CDR3 coding sequence is TGTGCCAGCAGTGACCGCATTACAGGGTGGAATAGCAATCAGCCCCAGCATTTT. It codes for CASSDRITGWNSNQPQHF.

The chain carries TRBV25-1 and TRBJ2-7; maybe TRBD1 (5 bases). The V end was cut by 3 bases, the J end by 2 bases, with 8 bases between. CDR3 length: 13 amino acids. Germline V gene lookup returns CDR1 MGHDK and CDR2 SYGVNS. The CDR3: CASSDREPYEQYF. CDR3 DNA: TGTGCCAGCAGTGACAGGGAACCCTACGAGCAGTACTTC.

The chain couples TRBV6-5 to TRBJ1-4, with D possibly matching TRBD1 (6 bases). The CDR3 totals 15 residues. The V gene's germline CDR1 is MNHEY and CDR2 SVGAGI. Deletions cut 5 bases from V and 7 bases from J, with 17 bases between. As DNA, the CDR3 is TGTGCCAGCAGTCTCCGTTGGGGGGCGTCTGAAAAACTGTTTTTT. Translated, it gives CASSLRWGASEKLFF.

The chain couples TRBV2 to TRBJ1-5; D remains unclear. The germline V gene encodes CDR1 SNHLY and CDR2 FYNNEI. The CDR3 runs 13 residues. Trimming took 1 base from V and 9 from J, leaving 10 bases between them. CDR3 coding DNA: TGTGCCAGCAGTGAAGACGGCCCACGGCCCCAGCATTTT. Encoded protein: CASSEDGPRPQHF. The full variable domain, completed using reference TRBV2 and TRBJ1-5, is EPEVTQTPSHQVTQMGQEVILRCVPISNHLYFYWYRQILGQKVEFLVSFYNNEISEKSEIFDDQFSVERPDGSNFTLKIRSTKLEDSAMYFCASSEDGPRPQHFGDGTRLSIL.

The V call is TRBV19, the J call TRBJ2-7; TRBD1 is a possible D gene (5 bases). The CDR3 runs 16 residues. V was trimmed by 3 bases and J by 4 bases, leaving 19 bases between them. Germline assignment: CDR1 LNHDA and CDR2 SQIVND (reference sequence). The CDR3: CASSIVGQTSRYEQYF. CDR3 nucleotides: TGTGCCAGTAGTATTGTAGGACAAACATCGAGGTACGAGCAGTACTTC.

The chain couples TRBV19 to TRBJ1-5; D is unclear. CDR1 is LNHDA, CDR2 SQIVND, per germline (reference sequence). The CDR3 runs 15 residues. Trimming stripped 1 base from V and 2 bases from J, with 9 bases between. The CDR3 coding sequence is TGTGCCAGTAGTATAGTATATGGGGGCAATCAGCCCCAGCATTTT. This translates into CASSIVYGGNQPQHF.

This clone came up a few times. The chain combines TRBV10-3 with TRBJ2-1; D is unresolved. Germline CDR1 is ENHRY and CDR2 is SYGVKD. Trimming stripped 4 bases from V and 6 bases from J, with 7 bases between. This CDR3 region has 12 residues. Here the CDR3 reads CAISGPGNEQFF. The CDR3 DNA sequence: TGTGCCATCAGTGGGCCGGGCAATGAGCAGTTCTTC.

This clone is a singleton in its sample. The J gene is TRBJ2-5, the V gene TRBV28; weak D call: TRBD2 (6 bases). This CDR3 has 16 residues. The V and J ends lost 6 bases and 7 bases respectively, with 24 bases between them. In germline, CDR1 is MDHEN, CDR2 SYDVKM. For the CDR3, the DNA is TGTGCCAGCAGACCACCCCGGCAGAGGCGGGGTTGGACCCAGTACTTC. This encodes CASRPPRQRRGWTQYF.

The chain carries TRBV29-1 and TRBJ2-5; D might be TRBD1 or TRBD2, each matching 5 bases. This CDR3 is built from 15 residues. Germline lookup yields CDR1 SQVTM and CDR2 ANQGSEA. Between the trimmed V and J ends, which lost 6 bases and 3 bases, there was a span of 20 bases. CDR3 protein: CSVIRGSNYEETQYF. The CDR3 coding sequence is TGCAGCGTCATACGGGGCAGTAACTATGAAGAGACCCAGTACTTC.

The rearrangement uses TRBV6-5 and TRBJ1-1; D is uncertain. Per the germline V gene, CDR1 is MNHEY and CDR2 is SVGAGI. This CDR3 comprises 14 residues. The V end lost 6 bases, the J end lost 2 bases, and 13 bases lay between the germline ends. CDR3 sequence (DNA): TGTGCCAGCAGCCCAACTCAACGAAACACTGAAGCTTTCTTT. Translated, it gives CASSPTQRNTEAFF.

The chain uses TRBV7-2 and TRBJ2-1; the D is unclear. Germline V gene data show CDR1 as SGHTA and CDR2 as FQGNSA. Trimming shortened V by 1 base and J by 7 bases, and 8 bases separated the two germline ends. The CDR3 is 13 amino acids. The CDR3 coding sequence is TGTGCCAGCAGCTTAGATAGTTTGAATGAGCAGTTCTTC. Its protein product is CASSLDSLNEQFF.

The chain uses TRBV19 and TRBJ2-1, with 16 bases matching TRBD2. In germline, CDR1 is LNHDA, CDR2 SQIVND (reference sequence). Trimming took 7 bases from V and 4 from J; bases not matched to a gene: 7. The CDR3 is 17 residues long. CDR3: CASTGTSGRAGYNEQFF. CDR3 nucleotide sequence: TGTGCCAGTACCGGGACTAGCGGGAGGGCCGGATACAATGAGCAGTTCTTC.

This clone showed up just once. The rearrangement uses TRBV28 and TRBJ1-3, with 9 positions matching TRBD1. Germline values: CDR1 MDHEN, CDR2 SYDVKM. The CDR3 consists of 14 residues. Trimming cost V 5 bases and J 4 bases; bases outside gene matches: 3. CDR3 in amino acids: CASSGDRVGNTIYF. The DNA of the CDR3 is TGTGCCAGCAGTGGGGACAGGGTAGGAAACACCATATATTTT.

The J gene is TRBJ1-1, the V gene TRBV6-6, with 9 bases fitting TRBD1. Germline CDR1 reads MNHNY; CDR2 reads SVGAGI (reference sequence). The V segment lost 4 bases and the J segment 6 bases; nucleotides outside the gene matches: 6. This CDR3 is built from 14 residues. In nucleotides, the CDR3 is TGTGCCAGCAGTTTAGGACAGGGGAGGCCTGAAGCTTTCTTT. This gives the protein CASSLGQGRPEAFF.

The CDR3 region is CASSWDGRSPLHF. For the CDR3, the DNA is TGTGCCAGCAGTTGGGACGGTCGGTCACCCCTCCACTTT. The chain carries TRBV6-5 and TRBJ1-6; D is possibly TRBD1 (5 bases). Trimming removed 4 bases at V and 10 bases at J, with 11 bases between. This CDR3 has 13 residues. CDR1 is MNHEY, CDR2 SVGAGI, per germline.

The chain employs TRBV10-1 and TRBJ2-3, with 7 bases matching TRBD2. This CDR3 has 17 amino acids. The V gene end was trimmed by 3 bases and the J gene end by 2 bases; junction bases not matched to a gene: 11. Germline-derived CDR1 and CDR2 are WNHNN and SYGVQD (reference sequence). The CDR3 coding sequence is TGCGCCAGCAGTGAATCGGCCCGCGGGAGATACACAGATACGCAGTATTTT. It specifies CASSESARGRYTDTQYF.

This clone was recorded once. The chain has TRBV4-1 and TRBJ2-3; no clear D. The germline V and J ends were trimmed by 0 bases and 2 bases, with 15 bases remaining between them. Germline V gives CDR1 MGHRA, CDR2 YSYEKL. The CDR3 spans 17 residues. The CDR3 sequence is CASSQDRAGWNTDTQYF. CDR3 DNA sequence: TGCGCCAGCAGCCAAGATCGCGCAGGATGGAACACAGATACGCAGTATTTT.

This clone showed up just a few times. This chain connects TRBV6-5 to TRBJ2-1; unclear D gene. V lost 6 bases and J 0 bases, leaving 12 bases between the germline ends. Germline CDR1 MNHEY, CDR2 SVGAGI. CDR3 size: 15 residues. CDR3 nucleotide sequence: TGTGCCAGCAGCACCGGAAGTTACTCCTACAATGAGCAGTTCTTC. It specifies CASSTGSYSYNEQFF.

The CDR3 sequence: CATRTSGGTYEQYF. The CDR3, as DNA: TGTGCCACTAGGACTAGCGGGGGAACCTACGAGCAGTACTTC. The rearrangement uses TRBV10-3 and TRBJ2-7; 13 bases match TRBD2. The V gene's germline CDR1 is ENHRY and CDR2 SYGVKD. V lost 10 bases and J lost 2; bases outside the gene matches: 5. The CDR3 is 14 residues long.

The CDR3 DNA follows: TGCGCCAGCAGCCGGGATATCACAGGAAACACCGGGGAGCTGTTTTTT. Translated, it gives CASSRDITGNTGELFF. The chain combines TRBV4-3 with TRBJ2-2; tentative D call: TRBD1 (5 bases). CDR3 length: 16 residues. The V end lost 4 bases, the J end lost 2 bases, and 14 bases lay between the germline ends. CDR1 and CDR2 (germline): LGHNA, YSLEER.

This sequence joins TRBV7-9 and TRBJ2-1; 9 bases fit TRBD1. The trim removed 4 bases at V and 13 bases at J, leaving 11 bases unmatched. Germline V gives CDR1 SEHNR, CDR2 FQNEAQ (reference sequence). The CDR3 sequence is 14 residues long. The CDR3 DNA reads TGTGCCAGCAGCTCCGGACAGGGGATTAGGGATCAGTTCTTC. Translation gives CASSSGQGIRDQFF. Full variable domain (outside the CDR3, taken from reference TRBV7-9 and TRBJ2-1): DTGVSQNPRHKITKRGQNVTFRCDPISEHNRLYWYRQTLGQGPEFLTYFQNEAQLEKSRLLSDRFSAERPKGSFSTLEIQRTEQGDSAMYLCASSSGQGIRDQFFGPGTRLTVL.

The rearrangement uses TRBV7-3 and TRBJ2-3; D perhaps matches TRBD2 (6 bases). CDR1 SGHTA and CDR2 FQGTGA come from the germline V gene. CDR3 length: 13 residues. V dropped 5 bases and J dropped 11 bases, with 17 bases sitting between them. The CDR3 DNA reads as TGTGCCAGCAGCCCGGGCTCAGCGGGCATGCAGTATTTT. It codes for CASSPGSAGMQYF.

This chain joins TRBV5-5 and TRBJ1-1, with a weak D call TRBD1 (5 bases). The CDR3 runs to 15 residues. V was shortened by 1 base and J by 3 bases, with 13 bases between the two germline ends. Germline CDR1 is SGHKS and CDR2 is YYEKEE (reference sequence). The CDR3 sequence is CASSLMPGRDTEAFF. The CDR3 coding sequence is TGTGCCAGCAGCTTGATGCCGGGGCGTGACACTGAAGCTTTCTTT.

The chain has TRBV7-2 and TRBJ2-3; 7 nucleotides align to TRBD2. Germline values: CDR1 SGHTA, CDR2 FQGNSA. Trimming cost V 4 bases and J 6 bases; bases outside gene matches: 13. This CDR3 region has 16 residues. The CDR3, as DNA: TGTGCCAGCAGCTCAGACTTAGGGGACTATAGGGATACGCAGTATTTT. It encodes CASSSDLGDYRDTQYF.

DNA of the CDR3: TGTGCCAGCACCTTGACTAGCGGGGGGGCCTACGAGCAGTACTTC. Translated: CASTLTSGGAYEQYF. The chain uses TRBV7-9 and TRBJ2-7; 14 bases are a match to TRBD2. Looked up from germline, CDR1 is SEHNR and CDR2 is FQNEAQ (reference sequence). This CDR3 has 15 residues. After removal of 7 bases from V and 2 bases from J, the junction contained 4 bases not matched to a gene.